The clone carrying this T cell receptor beta chain was counted between two and nine times. Antigen unknown. The data are from a study of human T cells and chemical hapten exposure. Study information: Donors were sensitized with 2% DPC on the upper inner arm. Whole-study results and caveats: Healthy individuals' immune responses may differ from those of donors, who had alopecia. PT1 expanded TCR numbers tracked positively with patch test score.

The sample's time point: pre-sensitization, week 0. Treatment reported: therapeutic diphenylcyclopropenone sensitization with weekly scalp DPC. Blood sampling preceded each patch test application. In TCRdb, the RACE reads were re-called with MiXCR into one record per CDR3 protein. Among roughly 250,000 distinct CDR3 sequences listed, about 9% were seen once. Sequenced here: whole blood, sampled in connection with sensitization to the hapten diphenylcyclopropenone (DPC). This receptor was taken from a woman aged 40 to 49 with alopecia areata. Some clones in this sample may be carry-over from other donors' samples.

CDR3 sequence: CASSALLAEQETQYF. DNA for the CDR3: TGCGCCAGCAGCGCCCTACTAGCGGAGCAAGAGACCCAGTACTTC. The V gene is TRBV5-1, the J gene TRBJ2-5; 8 bases are a match to TRBD2. CDR1 and CDR2 from the germline V gene are SGHRS and YFSETQ. Trimming cost V 4 bases and J 2 bases; bases outside gene matches: 7. The CDR3 has 15 residues.